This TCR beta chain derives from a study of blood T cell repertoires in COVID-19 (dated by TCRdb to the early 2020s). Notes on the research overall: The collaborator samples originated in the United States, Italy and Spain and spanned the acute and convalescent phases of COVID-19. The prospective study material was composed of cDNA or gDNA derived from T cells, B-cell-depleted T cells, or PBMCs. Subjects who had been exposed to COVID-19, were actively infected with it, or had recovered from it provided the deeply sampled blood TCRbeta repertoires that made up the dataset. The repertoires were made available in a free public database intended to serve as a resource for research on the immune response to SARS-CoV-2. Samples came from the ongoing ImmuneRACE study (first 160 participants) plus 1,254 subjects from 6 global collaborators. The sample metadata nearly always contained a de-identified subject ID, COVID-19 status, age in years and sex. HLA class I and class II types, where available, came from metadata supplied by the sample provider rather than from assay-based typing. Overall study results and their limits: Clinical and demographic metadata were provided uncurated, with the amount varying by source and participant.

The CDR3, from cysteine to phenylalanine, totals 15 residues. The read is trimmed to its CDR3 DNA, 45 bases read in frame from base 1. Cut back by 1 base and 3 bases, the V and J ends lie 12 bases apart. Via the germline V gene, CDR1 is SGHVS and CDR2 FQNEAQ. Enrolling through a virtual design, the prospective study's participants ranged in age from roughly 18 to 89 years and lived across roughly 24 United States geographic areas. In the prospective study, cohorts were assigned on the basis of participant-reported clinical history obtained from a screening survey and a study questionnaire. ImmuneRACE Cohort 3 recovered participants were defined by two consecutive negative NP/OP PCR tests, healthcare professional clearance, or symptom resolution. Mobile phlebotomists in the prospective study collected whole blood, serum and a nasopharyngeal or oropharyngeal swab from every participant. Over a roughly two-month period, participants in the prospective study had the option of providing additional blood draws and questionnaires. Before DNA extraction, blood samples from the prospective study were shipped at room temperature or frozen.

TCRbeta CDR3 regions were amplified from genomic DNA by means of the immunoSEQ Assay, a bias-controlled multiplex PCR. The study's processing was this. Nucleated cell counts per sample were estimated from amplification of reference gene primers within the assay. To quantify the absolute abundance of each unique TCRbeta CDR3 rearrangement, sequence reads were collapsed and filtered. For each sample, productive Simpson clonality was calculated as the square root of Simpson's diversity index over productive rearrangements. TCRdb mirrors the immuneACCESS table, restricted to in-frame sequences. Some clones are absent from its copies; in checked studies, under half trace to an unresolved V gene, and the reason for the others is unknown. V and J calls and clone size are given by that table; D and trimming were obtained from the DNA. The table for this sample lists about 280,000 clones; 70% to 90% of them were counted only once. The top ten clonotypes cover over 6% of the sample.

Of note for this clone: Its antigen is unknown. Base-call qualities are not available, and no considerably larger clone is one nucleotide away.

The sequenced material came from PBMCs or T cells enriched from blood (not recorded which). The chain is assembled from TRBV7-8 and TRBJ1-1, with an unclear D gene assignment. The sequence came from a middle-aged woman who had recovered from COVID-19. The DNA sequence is TGTGCCAGCAGCTTAGGTCACCGAGGATACACTGAAGCTTTCTTT. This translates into CASSLGHRGYTEAFF. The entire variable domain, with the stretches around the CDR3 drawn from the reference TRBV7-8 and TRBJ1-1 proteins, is GAGVSQSPRYKVAKRGQDVALRCDPISGHVSLFWYQQALGQGPEFLTYFQNEAQLDKSGLPSDRFFAERPEGSVSTLKIQRTQQEDSAVYLCASSLGHRGYTEAFFGQGTRLTVV.